What follows are 5 T cell receptor beta chains derived from one specimen sequenced in a study of memory CD4+ T cells and cytomegalovirus serostatus. Sequencing was performed with immunoSEQ multiplex PCR; in TCRdb, only in-frame clones are kept and a portion is missing. Among approximately 74,000 clones listed, 76% were seen once. Single viable CD3+CD4+CD8-CD45RO+ cells were sorted as the memory CD4+ T cells. The specimen was memory CD4+ T cells from blood. The receptors come from an adult in good health and CMV-seropositive.

This chain joins TRBV7-9 and TRBJ2-7; D may be TRBD2 (6 bases). The germline V gene encodes CDR1 SEHNR and CDR2 FQNEAQ (reference sequence). The CDR3 is 12 amino acids. V was shortened by 5 bases and J by 3 bases, with 8 bases between the two germline ends. The CDR3 region is CASSGTGYEQYF. CDR3 DNA: TGTGCCAGCAGCGGGACTGGCTACGAGCAGTACTTC. Drawing the rest from reference TRBV7-9 and TRBJ2-7, the complete variable domain is DTGVSQNPRHKITKRGQNVTFRCDPISEHNRLYWYRQTLGQGPEFLTYFQNEAQLEKSRLLSDRFSAERPKGSFSTLEIQRTEQGDSAMYLCASSGTGYEQYFGPGTRLTVT.

This clone was picked up one time. V is TRBV6-5 and J is TRBJ1-3; D remains ambiguous. Germline V lookup: CDR1 MNHEY, CDR2 SVGAGI. V lost 4 bases, J lost 4 bases, and 17 bases lay in between. The CDR3 is 16 residues long. The CDR3 coding sequence is TGTGCCAGCAGTTCCCCAAATCCCCGGAAAGGAAACACCATATATTTT. It encodes CASSSPNPRKGNTIYF.

The chain joins TRBV6-5 to TRBJ2-2; D is unclear. Per the germline V gene, CDR1 is MNHEY and CDR2 is SVGAGI. The CDR3 loop spans 14 amino acids. Deletions cut 4 bases from V and 3 bases from J, with 9 bases between. The CDR3 reads CASSFSRDTGELFF. In DNA form, the CDR3 reads TGTGCCAGCAGTTTCTCTAGGGACACCGGGGAGCTGTTTTTT.

The chain uses TRBV5-1 and TRBJ1-2; D remains ambiguous. V lost 5 bases, J lost 3 bases, and 17 bases lay in between. The germline gives CDR1 SGHRS, CDR2 YFSETQ. The CDR3 contains 15 residues. The CDR3 nucleotides are TGCGCCAGCAGACCTTCTGGTCGGGGAGACTATGGCTACACCTTC. Encoded protein: CASRPSGRGDYGYTF.

The V call is TRBV2, the J call TRBJ1-5, with 9 positions matching TRBD1. J was trimmed by 6 bases and V by 7 bases; bases with no gene match: 4. The CDR3 is 13 amino acids. The germline gives CDR1 SNHLY, CDR2 FYNNEI. The CDR3 loop reads CASKGTGIQPQHF. In nucleotides, the CDR3 is TGTGCCAGCAAAGGGACAGGGATTCAGCCCCAGCATTTT.